This entry lists 29 T cell receptor beta chains sequenced from one sample in a study of tumor-infiltrating lymphocytes in primary liver carcinoma. Co-extracted RNA and DNA came from 20-30 mg of unsorted bulk tissue. Total RNA (around 500 ng) served as template for TCR beta cDNA synthesis primed by a constant-region primer. A slightly modified ARM-PCR protocol with three nested multiplex PCR rounds produced these TCR beta libraries. In the first two PCR rounds, TRBV1-TRBV30 forward primers were paired with a C-beta reverse primer, and each round lasted roughly 9 cycles. MiXCR was run by TCRdb on the multiplex PCR reads, yielding one entry per CDR3 protein. Of tens of thousands of distinct CDR3 sequences listed, around 84% are singletons. Sequencing was carried out using liver tumor tissue from sampling region 3. Stated subset: tumor region T3, left-lateral pole. The receptor source for this set is a man aged 35 to 55 with primary liver carcinoma and hepatitis B virus infection.

As regards this clonotype: At one end the junction does not follow the germline gene, possibly because of a read error. The rearrangement links TRBV5-4 to TRBJ2-3; maybe TRBD1 (5 bases). There are 15 residues in the CDR3. The germline gives CDR1 SGHNT, CDR2 YYREEE (reference sequence). The CDR3 region is CASSSDQGRTGTQYF. Here the CDR3 DNA reads TGTGCCAGCAGCTCGGATCAGGGCCGCACAGGTACGCAGTATTTT.

Points on this clonotype: Since no conserved phenylalanine or tryptophan closes the CDR3, a read error is the likely cause. No DNA is shown, since the ends of the CDR3 on it are uncertain; the CDR3 is the one TCRdb lists. V usage is TRBV5-6 and J usage is TRBJ2-2; TRBD1 was called by the table and not checked on the DNA. CDR1 SGHDT and CDR2 YYEEEE come from the germline V gene. The CDR3 has 15 amino acids, counting both end residues. CDR3 protein: CASSSGTGLTGELLS.

A note on this clonotype: The CDR3 end shows no conserved phenylalanine or tryptophan, and so a read error is likely. V gene TRBV12-3 or TRBV12-4 combines with J gene TRBJ2-5, with TRBD2 matching over 10 bases. J was trimmed by 4 bases and V by 9 bases; bases with no gene match: 5. The CDR3 has 13 amino acids. CDR3 amino acids: CASSRLAGETQYL. CDR3 coding DNA: TGTGCCAGTAGCCGACTAGCGGGAGAGACCCAGTACCTC.

This clonotype was picked up a small number of times. One junction end does not reproduce the germline sequence, and a read error may be involved. CDR3: CACSSVTGANVLTF. The CDR3 coding sequence is TGTGCCTGCAGTTCCGTCACGGGGGCCAACGTCCTGACTTTC. The chain is built from TRBV6-5 and TRBJ2-6, with no clear D. The CDR3 extends over 14 amino acids. In germline, CDR1 is MNHEY, CDR2 SVGAGI.

A remark on this clonotype: The junction does not match germline at one end; this may be a read error. The chain employs TRBV4-1 and TRBJ2-7; D gene ambiguous. The CDR3 totals 16 residues. Germline lookup yields CDR1 MGHRA and CDR2 YSYEKL. CDR3 in amino acids: CAGSQSLAEPLCEQYF. CDR3 DNA: TGCGCCGGCAGCCAATCCCTTGCGGAGCCACTTTGCGAGCAGTACTTC.

The rearrangement uses TRBV6-5 and TRBJ2-7; D not resolved. The CDR3 length is 11 residues. CDR1 is MNHEY, CDR2 SVGAGI, per germline. The ends were cut back, 10 bases at V and 5 bases at J, with 12 bases in the middle. CDR3 amino acids: CANRVGNEQYF. CDR3 in DNA: TGTGCCAATAGGGTTGGAAACGAGCAGTACTTC.

As concerns this clonotype: At one end, the junction sequence differs from germline, possibly due to a read error. The chain recombines TRBV11-2 with TRBJ2-2; maybe TRBD2 (6 bases). CDR3 length: 17 amino acids. CDR1 and CDR2 (germline): SGHAT, FQNNGV. The CDR3 here is CASGLALGGANTGELSF. The DNA for the CDR3 is TGTGCCAGTGGCTTAGCATTAGGAGGGGCGAACACCGGGGAACTGTCTTTT.

This clonotype has just a few counts. Possible read error: a much larger clone is one base away. The chain carries TRBV28 and TRBJ2-3; 7 bases line up with TRBD2. The CDR3 totals 15 residues. The ends lost 2 bases at V and 2 bases at J; junction bases unmatched: 4. Germline-derived CDR1 and CDR2 are MDHEN and SYDVKM. The CDR3 protein is CASSLGGLNTDTQYF. CDR3 in DNA: TGTGCCAGCAGTTTAGGGGGACTAAACACAGATACGCAGTATTTT.

Worth noting for this clonotype: Sequence at one end of the junction differs from germline and may be a read error. The V and J genes are TRBV12-3 or TRBV12-4 and TRBJ1-6, with 9 bases matching TRBD1. This CDR3 comprises 16 residues. The chain's CDR3 is CANSSMGTGFNSPLHF. Here the CDR3 DNA reads TGTGCCAACAGTTCAATGGGGACAGGGTTCAACTCACCCCTCCACTTT.

About this clonotype: The CDR3 end shows no conserved phenylalanine or tryptophan, and so a read error is likely. No DNA is shown, since the ends of the CDR3 on it are uncertain; the CDR3 is the one TCRdb lists. This chain connects TRBV11-2 to TRBJ1-5. Both ends counted, the CDR3 spans 13 residues. The germline V gene has CDR1 SGHAT and CDR2 FQNNGV. The CDR3 loop is CARSLDSGQPQHC.

As regards this clonotype: The conserved final phenylalanine or tryptophan is absent from the CDR3, which likely points to a read error. The CDR3 spells CASSSDLDGWEQYL. CDR3 in DNA: TGTGCCAGCAGCTCAGATCTTGATGGATGGGAGCAGTACTTA. The chain joins TRBV11-2 to TRBJ2-7, with unresolved D. The CDR3 length is 14 residues. V was pared by 4 bases and J by 7 bases, with 17 bases between. Germline V lookup: CDR1 SGHAT, CDR2 FQNNGV.

The J gene is TRBJ2-1, the V gene TRBV10-3; no clear D gene. The germline V gene has CDR1 ENHRY and CDR2 SYGVKD. V was cut by 4 bases and J by 6 bases, with 13 bases left in between. The CDR3 has 14 residues. In DNA, the CDR3 is TGTGCCATCAGTGCGATTGAGCGTGGCAATGAGCAGTTCTTC. Protein sequence: CAISAIERGNEQFF.

Concerning this clonotype itself: A read error may explain this, as a much larger clone is one base away. The chain combines TRBV11-2 with TRBJ1-4; D unclear. CDR1 and CDR2 from the germline V gene are SGHAT and FQNNGV. CDR3 length: 12 amino acids. The CDR3 here is CASSPDDEKLSF. CDR3 nucleotides: TGTGCCAGCAGCCCTGACGATGAAAAACTGTCTTTT.

Of note for this clonotype: At one of its ends the junction is not consistent with the germline gene, which may arise from a read error. The gene calls are TRBV5-5 and TRBJ2-7; D is undetermined. Per the germline V gene, CDR1 is SGHKS and CDR2 is YYEKEE (reference sequence). The CDR3 extends over 17 amino acids. CDR3 sequence: CASSLEQHLTRSYEKYF. In DNA form, the CDR3 reads TGTGCTAGCAGCTTGGAGCAACACCTGACTCGGTCCTACGAGAAGTACTTC.

Notes on this clonotype: The conserved final phenylalanine or tryptophan is absent from the CDR3, which likely points to a read error. The DNA is omitted, as the CDR3 cannot be located on it reliably, and the CDR3 follows TCRdb's listing. This chain uses TRBV6-6 with TRBJ2-3; the table calls TRBD2, which could not be checked here. Both ends counted, the CDR3 spans 15 residues. CDR1 and CDR2 (germline): MNHNY, SVGAGI (reference sequence). The CDR3 sequence: CANSRASGSRYTLYL.

Note on this clonotype: A junction boundary mismatches the germline segment, possibly from a read error. The chain uses TRBV11-2 and TRBJ2-1, with D hard to call. The germline gives CDR1 SGHAT, CDR2 FQNNGV. The CDR3 runs to 16 residues. Written as DNA, the CDR3 is TGTGCCAGCAGCTTAGGTCCAGAGAGTTCCTATAATGAGCAGTTCTTC. Encoded protein: CASSLGPESSYNEQFF.

J is TRBJ1-1 and V is TRBV11-2; tentative D call: TRBD1 (6 bases). Trimming took 6 bases from V and 7 from J, leaving 27 bases between them. This CDR3 is built from 17 residues. Germline CDR1 is SGHAT and CDR2 is FQNNGV. Written as DNA, the CDR3 is TGTGCCAGCAGTTTAATGGGTACAGGGAAGTTAGTCCGTGAAGCTTTCTTT. Translating it yields CASSLMGTGKLVREAFF.

This clonotype was detected many times. The chain employs TRBV7-9 and TRBJ2-1; possible D gene TRBD2, 7 bases. CDR3 length: 13 residues. CDR1 and CDR2 from the germline V gene are SEHNR and FQNEAQ (reference sequence). The V gene lost 3 bases and the J gene lost 7 bases, with 10 bases spanning the gap. The CDR3 bases are TGTGCCAGCAGCTTCGGGGGGCTGAATGAGCAGTTCTTC. Its translation is CASSFGGLNEQFF.

By frequency in the sample, this clonotype is medium-sized (0.01 to 0.1%). V and J are TRBV6-6 and TRBJ2-1; the D gene is possibly TRBD2 (5 bases). The CDR3 has 14 residues. Trimming took off 3 bases at V and 2 bases at J, with 8 bases between the two ends. Germline V gene sequence: CDR1 MNHNY, CDR2 SVGAGI (reference sequence). The CDR3 nucleotides are TGTGCCAGCAGTTATAACGGGGCCTACAATGAGCAGTTCTTC. This gives the protein CASSYNGAYNEQFF.

This clonotype was recorded many times. CDR3 nucleotide sequence: TGTGCCAGCAGCTTCCCCGGACCCCTAAACACCGGGGAGCTGTTTTTT. It is translated as CASSFPGPLNTGELFF. The chain links TRBV7-3 to TRBJ2-2; no reliable D call. This CDR3 region has 16 residues. Trimming removed 3 bases from V and 2 bases from J, with 13 bases in between. Germline CDR1 is SGHTA and CDR2 is FQGTGA.

On this clonotype itself: In this CDR3 the conserved last residue, phenylalanine or tryptophan, is missing, so a read error is likely. No DNA is shown, since the ends of the CDR3 on it are uncertain; the CDR3 is the one TCRdb lists. The rearrangement links TRBV29-1 to TRBJ1-1; the table's TRBD1 call for D was not verified on the DNA. The germline V gene has CDR1 SQVTM and CDR2 ANQGSEA. The CDR3 sequence runs 12 residues, both termini included. CDR3 sequence: CSVGQGNTEGFL.

In the case of this clonotype: This likely comes from a read error, as the CDR3 has no conserved phenylalanine or tryptophan at its end. The chain has TRBV6-5 and TRBJ2-7; 9 bases align to TRBD1. With V trimmed by 8 bases and J by 5 bases, 10 bases remained unmatched. There are 14 residues in the CDR3. Germline V gives CDR1 MNHEY, CDR2 SVGAGI. CDR3 sequence: CASSSGTGYNEQYL. The CDR3 DNA is TGTGCCAGCTCATCCGGGACAGGGTATAACGAGCAGTACCTC.

Note on this clonotype: This may be a read error, as it is one base from a much larger clone. The CDR3, as DNA: TGTGCCGGCAGCTTTGTGCGGGACTATGGCTACACCTTC. It is translated as CAGSFVRDYGYTF. The chain recombines TRBV5-4 with TRBJ1-2; D uncertain. Germline V gives CDR1 SGHNT, CDR2 YYREEE (reference sequence). This CDR3 has 13 residues.

On this clonotype: The CDR3 does not end in the conserved phenylalanine or tryptophan, so this is likely a read error. The chain combines TRBV5-1 with TRBJ2-3, with 8 positions matching TRBD2. The ends lost 0 bases at V and 5 bases at J; junction bases unmatched: 8. The CDR3 runs 16 residues. Per the germline V gene, CDR1 is SGHRS and CDR2 is YFSETQ. The CDR3 spells CASSLGAGDREDTQYS. The CDR3 nucleotides are TGCGCCAGCAGCTTGGGAGCGGGGGATAGGGAAGATACGCAGTATTCT.

This clonotype was recorded once. An end of the junction does not agree with germline; a read error may underlie this. The V and J genes are TRBV11-2 and TRBJ2-1; D gene unclear. The CDR3 consists of 14 residues. Germline V CDR1 and CDR2: SGHAT, FQNNGV. The CDR3 sequence is CASSSYRLVSGQLF. The CDR3 DNA reads TGTGCCAGCAGCTCATACCGGCTAGTTAGTGGGCAGCTCTTC.

Notes on this clonotype: Given the absence of the conserved phenylalanine or tryptophan at the CDR3 end, a read error is likely. The chain combines TRBV12-3 or TRBV12-4 with TRBJ2-7; unclear D gene. The CDR3 is 12 amino acids. For the CDR3, the DNA is TGTACCAGCAGTCTACTCTCCTACGAGCAGTACCTC. Its translation is CTSSLLSYEQYL.

The chain links TRBV5-1 to TRBJ2-7; 7 nucleotides line up with TRBD2. CDR3 length: 17 residues. V dropped 8 bases and J dropped 3; count of bases not matched to a gene: 20. From germline, CDR1 is SGHRS and CDR2 YFSETQ. The CDR3 DNA sequence: TGCGCCAGTGGCTTTGACATGGACCCGGGGGGAGGCTACGAGCAGTACTTC. Its protein is CASGFDMDPGGGYEQYF.

Concerning this clonotype itself: Without the conserved terminal phenylalanine or tryptophan, this CDR3 likely stems from a read error. The V call is TRBV11-2, the J call TRBJ2-1; D unclear. CDR1 and CDR2 (germline): SGHAT, FQNNGV. The CDR3 runs to 14 residues. The CDR3 sequence is CVSSLYRLVCEQFY. As DNA, the CDR3 is TGTGTCAGCAGCTTATACCGGCTAGTTTGTGAGCAGTTCTAC.

The V gene is TRBV6-6, the J gene TRBJ2-7; D may correspond to TRBD1 or TRBD2 (5 bases each). The CDR3 is made up of 14 amino acids. The germline V gene encodes CDR1 MNHNY and CDR2 SVGAGI (reference sequence). Trimming took 6 bases from V and 4 from J, leaving 16 bases between them. This CDR3 is CASSVPGRQYEQYF. CDR3 coding DNA: TGTGCCAGCAGCGTTCCGGGACGGCAATACGAGCAGTACTTC.